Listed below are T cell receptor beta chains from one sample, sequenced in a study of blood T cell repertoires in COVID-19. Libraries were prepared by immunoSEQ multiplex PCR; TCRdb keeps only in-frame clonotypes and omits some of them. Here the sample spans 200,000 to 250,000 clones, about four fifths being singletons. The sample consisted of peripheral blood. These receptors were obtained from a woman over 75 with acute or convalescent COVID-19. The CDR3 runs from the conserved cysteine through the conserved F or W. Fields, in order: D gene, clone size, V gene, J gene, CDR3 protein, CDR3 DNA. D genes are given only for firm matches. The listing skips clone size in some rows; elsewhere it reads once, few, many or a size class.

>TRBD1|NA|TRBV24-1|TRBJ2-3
CATSGRDRGRTVDTQYF
TGTGCCACCAGTGGACGGGACAGGGGGCGCACAGTAGATACGCAGTATTTT
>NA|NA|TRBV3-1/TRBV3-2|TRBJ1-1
CASSQGNRETTEAFF
TGTGCCAGCAGCCAAGGAAACAGGGAGACCACTGAAGCTTTCTTT
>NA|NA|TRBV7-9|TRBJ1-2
CASSLDTELYGYTF
TGTGCCAGCAGCTTAGACACAGAGCTCTATGGCTACACCTTC
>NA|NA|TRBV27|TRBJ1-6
CASSPSLRNSPLHF
TGTGCCAGCAGCCCGTCATTACGGAATTCACCCCTCCACTTT
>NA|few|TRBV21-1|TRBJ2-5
CASSKAGTGLWETQYF
TGTGCCAGCAGCAAGGCCGGGACAGGATTGTGGGAGACCCAGTACTTC
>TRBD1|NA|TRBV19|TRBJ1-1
CASVRGMNTEAFF
TGTGCCAGCGTCAGGGGGATGAACACTGAAGCTTTCTTT
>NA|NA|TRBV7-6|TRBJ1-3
CASSSLRAAGNTIYF
TGTGCCAGCAGCTCCCTCAGGGCGGCGGGAAACACCATATATTTT
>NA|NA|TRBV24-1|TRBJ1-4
CATTGVATNEKLFF
TGTGCCACCACCGGAGTTGCAACTAATGAAAAACTGTTTTTT
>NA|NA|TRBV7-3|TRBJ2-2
CASSPSRGTGELFF
TGTGCCAGCAGCCCATCCAGGGGTACCGGGGAGCTGTTTTTT
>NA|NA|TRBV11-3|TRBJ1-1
CASSFSGTSAFF
TGTGCCAGCAGCTTTTCCGGGACATCGGCTTTCTTT
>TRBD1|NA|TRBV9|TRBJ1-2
CASSPGTGVYGYTF
TGTGCCAGCAGCCCCGGGACAGGCGTATATGGCTACACCTTC
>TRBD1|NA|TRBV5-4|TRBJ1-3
CASSPGQGSGNTIYF
TGTGCCAGCAGCCCGGGACAGGGATCTGGAAACACCATATATTTT
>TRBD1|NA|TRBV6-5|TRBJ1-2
CASSLNGQGGYTF
TGTGCCAGCAGCCTTAACGGACAGGGAGGCTACACCTTC
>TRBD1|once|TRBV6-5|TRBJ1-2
CASSAGGGYGYTF
TGTGCCAGCAGCGCAGGGGGCGGTTATGGCTACACCTTC
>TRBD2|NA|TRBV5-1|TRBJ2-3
CASSWGTSRADTQYF
TGCGCCAGCAGCTGGGGGACTAGCCGCGCAGATACGCAGTATTTT
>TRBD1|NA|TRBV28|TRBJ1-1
CASNREGQTYMNTEAFF
TGTGCCAGCAACCGGGAGGGACAGACTTACATGAACACTGAAGCTTTCTTT
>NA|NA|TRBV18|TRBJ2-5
CASSGQQAGANYQYF
TGTGCCAGCTCAGGCCAGCAGGCAGGGGCAAACTACCAGTACTTC
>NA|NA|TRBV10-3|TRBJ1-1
CAISREQVTEAFF
TGTGCCATCAGTAGGGAACAGGTCACTGAAGCTTTCTTT
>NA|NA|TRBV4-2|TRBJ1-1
CASSQRVTGEAFF
TGTGCCAGCAGCCAACGGGTTACAGGTGAAGCTTTCTTT
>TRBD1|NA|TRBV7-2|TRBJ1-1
CASSLVGTGSEAFF
TGTGCCAGCAGCTTAGTCGGGACAGGGAGTGAAGCTTTCTTT
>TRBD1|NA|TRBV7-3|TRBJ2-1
CASSRQGLSSYNEQFF
TGTGCCAGCAGCAGACAGGGCCTGAGCTCCTACAATGAGCAGTTCTTC
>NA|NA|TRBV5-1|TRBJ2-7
CASSKTTGSYEQYF
TGCGCCAGCAGCAAGACGACAGGCTCCTACGAGCAGTACTTC
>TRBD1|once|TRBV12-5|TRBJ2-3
CASGLGDRGSDTQYF
TGTGCTAGTGGTTTGGGGGACAGGGGGTCCGATACGCAGTATTTT
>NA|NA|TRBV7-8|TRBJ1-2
CASSFRGSYTF
TGTGCCAGCAGCTTTAGGGGGAGCTACACCTTC
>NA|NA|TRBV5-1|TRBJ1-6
CASSLASGDNSPLHF
TGCGCCAGCAGCTTGGCCTCCGGGGATAATTCACCCCTCCACTTT
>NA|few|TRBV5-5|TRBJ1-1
CASSFPQGISRTEAFF
TGTGCCAGCAGCTTCCCCCAGGGAATTTCGAGGACTGAAGCTTTCTTT
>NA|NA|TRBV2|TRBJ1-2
CASSNDRTYGYTF
TGTGCCAGCAGTAATGACAGGACCTATGGCTACACCTTC
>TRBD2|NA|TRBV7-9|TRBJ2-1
CASSLPSGGGGSYNEQFF
TGTGCCAGCAGCTTACCAAGCGGGGGCGGGGGCTCCTACAATGAGCAGTTCTTC
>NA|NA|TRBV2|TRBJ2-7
CASRLDSLSYEQYF
TGTGCCAGCAGGCTGGACTCTCTCTCCTACGAGCAGTACTTC
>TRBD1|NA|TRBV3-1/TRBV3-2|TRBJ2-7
CASSRMDRGYEQYF
TGTGCCAGCAGCCGCATGGACAGGGGCTACGAGCAGTACTTC
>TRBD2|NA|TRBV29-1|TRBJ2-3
CSVGLAGATDTQYF
TGCAGCGTTGGACTAGCGGGGGCCACAGATACGCAGTATTTT